This T cell receptor beta chain emerged from a study of blood T cell repertoires in COVID-19. Study as a whole: The origin of the acute and convalescent COVID-19 samples was the United States, Italy and Spain. In each case, the material was cDNA or gDNA derived from T cells, B-cell-depleted T cells, or PBMCs.

Per the germline V gene, CDR1 is SGHDN and CDR2 is FVKESK. V lost 3 bases and J 1 base, leaving 4 bases between the germline ends. The CDR3 is made up of 12 amino acids. Original methodology: The authors estimated nucleated cell counts from reference gene primer amplification. The assay was immunoSEQ multiplex PCR, and TCRdb's table has in-frame clones only and misses some. The V and J calls and the clone size are those of that table, but D and trimming were determined from the DNA. The profile shows a few hundred thousand clones, roughly 86% of them singletons. This receptor was identified in a man in his forties who had recovered from COVID-19. The V gene is TRBV14, the J gene TRBJ2-7; D ambiguous. Sequences were obtained from peripheral blood. The CDR3 DNA is TGTGCCAGCAGCCATCAATCCTACGAGCAGTACTTC. Its protein product is CASSHQSYEQYF.